This T cell receptor (beta chain) was sequenced for a study of Ad26.COV2.S vaccination and SARS-CoV-2 variants. Treatment specified: 19 received Ad26.COV2.S at low or high dose, single or two shots; about 5 received placebo; per-sample allocation not given. Sampling was done on day 63 after the first vaccine or placebo injection. Germline V gene sequence: CDR1 MDHEN, CDR2 SYDVKM. V was trimmed by 6 bases and J by 2 bases, leaving 11 bases between them. The CDR3 spans 14 residues. Method: immunoSEQ multiplex PCR; TCRdb's copy keeps in-frame clones and lacks some. The sample comprises some 250,000 clones, over 75% of which are singletons, and roughly 10% rests with the top ten.

This receptor was identified in a person aged 18-60 years who received the Ad26.COV2.S COVID-19 vaccine or a placebo. Source: peripheral blood, taken in a trial of Ad26.COV2.S vaccine versus placebo. The chain is built from TRBV28 and TRBJ1-5; D is unclear. In nucleotides, the CDR3 is TGTGCCAGCAGGCCCAATTGGGGCAATCAGCCCCAGCATTTT. Translated: CASRPNWGNQPQHF.